Below, 25 T cell receptor beta chains from the same sample are listed, as sequenced in a study of blood T cell repertoires in COVID-19. Data came from immunoSEQ multiplex PCR; TCRdb stores just in-frame clones and leaves some out. The data show roughly 330,000 clones, around nine tenths seen once. The source material was peripheral blood. These receptors were taken from a woman aged 45-65 years with active or convalescent COVID-19.

The chain has TRBV2 and TRBJ2-5, with 11 bases matching TRBD2. The CDR3 runs 17 residues. Germline V gives CDR1 SNHLY, CDR2 FYNNEI. V was pared by 3 bases and J by 1 base, with 7 bases of the junction left unmatched. CDR3 nucleotide sequence: TGTGCCAGCAGTGACCTCCTAGCGGGGGGCCCCCAAGAGACCCAGTACTTC. Translating it yields CASSDLLAGGPQETQYF.

This chain links TRBV7-3 with TRBJ2-7, with a possible D match to TRBD1 (5 bases). Trimming took off 2 bases at V and 5 bases at J, with 7 bases between the two ends. The CDR3 runs 12 residues. Germline values: CDR1 SGHTA, CDR2 FQGTGA. CDR3 DNA: TGTGCCAGCAGCTTAGACAGCGACGAGCAGTACTTC. The encoded protein is CASSLDSDEQYF.

CDR3 coding DNA: TGTGCCAGCAGTTTTAGGCGGGACAGTCAACTCATACAGCCCCAGCATTTT. It is translated as CASSFRRDSQLIQPQHF. This chain connects TRBV27 to TRBJ1-5, with 7 bases that match TRBD1. The germline V gene encodes CDR1 MNHEY and CDR2 SMNVEV (reference sequence). With 3 bases clipped from V and 7 bases from J, the junction kept 15 bases outside the gene matches. The CDR3 runs to 17 residues.

A single count supports this clone. The rearrangement links TRBV5-8 to TRBJ2-1, with 9 nucleotides matching TRBD2. The germline gives CDR1 SGHTS, CDR2 YDEGEE. Trimming removed 5 bases from V and 6 bases from J; junction bases left unmatched: 9. This CDR3 contains 15 residues. DNA of the CDR3: TGTGCCAGCAGTTCTAGCGGGATTTGGGGCAATGAGCAGTTCTTC. It translates to CASSSSGIWGNEQFF.

The CDR3 region is CASSQVSPGTDYGYTF. CDR3 coding DNA: TGCGCCAGCAGCCAAGTCAGTCCCGGGACAGATTATGGCTACACCTTC. The J gene is TRBJ1-2, the V gene TRBV4-3; TRBD1 aligns across 7 bases. CDR1 and CDR2 (germline): LGHNA, YSLEER. J was trimmed by 5 bases and V by 1 base; bases with no gene match: 10. This CDR3 region has 16 residues.

This clone was seen only once. The genes are TRBV10-3 and TRBJ1-1; 9 bases align to TRBD1. The CDR3 totals 14 residues. Germline loops: CDR1 ENHRY, CDR2 SYGVKD. The V segment lost 7 bases and the J segment 3 bases; nucleotides outside the gene matches: 6. The CDR3 reads CAIKSRQGDTEAFF. CDR3 DNA sequence: TGTGCCATCAAGTCGAGACAGGGGGACACTGAAGCTTTCTTT.

This CDR3 is CASSPRLAGGSYEQYF. Written as DNA, the CDR3 is TGCGCCAGCAGCCCCAGACTAGCGGGAGGGTCCTACGAGCAGTACTTC. The chain links TRBV5-1 to TRBJ2-7; 14 bases match TRBD2. This CDR3 has 16 amino acids. The J segment lost 1 base and the V segment lost 4 bases, leaving 4 bases of the junction unmatched. Germline V gene lookup returns CDR1 SGHRS and CDR2 YFSETQ.

The V and J genes are TRBV27 and TRBJ1-5; D is unresolved. V lost 2 bases, J lost 9 bases, and 11 bases lay in between. This CDR3 spans 13 amino acids. Germline CDR1 reads MNHEY; CDR2 reads SMNVEV (reference sequence). CDR3 sequence (DNA): TGTGCCAGCAGTTTAGACTCTTTGGGGCCCCAGCATTTT. It is translated as CASSLDSLGPQHF.

Only a few counts were recorded for this clone. The rearrangement links TRBV7-9 to TRBJ1-1, with TRBD1 identical over 7 bases. CDR3 size: 17 residues. CDR1 and CDR2 (germline): SEHNR, FQNEAQ (reference sequence). The J segment lost 1 base and the V segment lost 3 bases, leaving 11 bases of the junction unmatched. DNA of the CDR3: TGTGCCAGCAGCTTCCCGGGACAGCTTACCCAGAACACTGAAGCTTTCTTT. It is translated as CASSFPGQLTQNTEAFF.

This clone has just a few counts. The chain recombines TRBV28 with TRBJ2-7, with D tentatively TRBD2 (5 bases). Germline-derived CDR1 and CDR2 are MDHEN and SYDVKM. There are 14 residues in the CDR3. V was pared by 1 base and J by 0 bases, with 7 bases between. CDR3 region: CASSLFGISYEQYF. CDR3 coding DNA: TGTGCCAGCAGTTTATTCGGGATCTCCTACGAGCAGTACTTC.

V usage is TRBV27 and J usage is TRBJ2-5, with 11 bases aligning to TRBD1. With V trimmed by 1 base and J by 0 bases, 13 bases remained unmatched. The CDR3 runs 20 residues. Germline V CDR1 and CDR2: MNHEY, SMNVEV (reference sequence). The DNA of the CDR3 is TGTGCCAGCAGTTTATTCTCCCCGGGACAGGGGGTTAGGTACCAAGAGACCCAGTACTTC. It encodes CASSLFSPGQGVRYQETQYF.

This chain links TRBV12-3 or TRBV12-4 with TRBJ1-1; TRBD1 agrees at 7 bases. This CDR3 region has 13 residues. Trimming at V came to 6 bases and at J to 0 bases, leaving 1 base not matched to a gene. CDR3 loop: CASRTGLNTEAFF. The CDR3, as DNA: TGTGCCAGCAGGACAGGGTTGAACACTGAAGCTTTCTTT.

This chain uses TRBV7-9 with TRBJ2-7; 7 bases map to TRBD1. V shed 4 bases, J shed 7 bases, and the junction held 1 base outside the gene matches. Germline CDR1 SEHNR, CDR2 FQNEAQ (reference sequence). This CDR3 has 11 residues. The CDR3 region is CASSWDSEQYF. CDR3 bases: TGTGCCAGCAGCTGGGACAGTGAGCAGTACTTC.

This chain links TRBV2 with TRBJ2-2, with 7 bases fitting TRBD2. The CDR3 has 16 amino acids. J gave up 5 bases and V 6 bases, and 12 bases lay outside the gene matches. CDR1 SNHLY and CDR2 FYNNEI come from the germline V gene. The CDR3 sequence: CASRGFTAGMTGELFF. The CDR3, as DNA: TGTGCCAGCAGGGGGTTTACAGCGGGAATGACCGGGGAGCTGTTTTTT.

This clone came up a few times. The J gene is TRBJ1-2, the V gene TRBV5-6; D remains ambiguous. CDR1 is SGHDT, CDR2 YYEEEE, per germline. This CDR3 is built from 13 residues. Trimming stripped 2 bases from V and 7 bases from J, with 12 bases between. The CDR3 region is CASSLGRVGGYTF. CDR3 sequence (DNA): TGTGCCAGCAGCTTAGGGCGGGTAGGTGGCTACACCTTC. Full variable domain (remainder filled in from reference TRBV5-6 and TRBJ1-2): DAGVTQSPTHLIKTRGQQVTLRCSPKSGHDTVSWYQQALGQGPQFIFQYYEEEERQRGNFPDRFSGHQFPNYSSELNVNALLLGDSALYLCASSLGRVGGYTFGSGTRLTVV.

J is TRBJ2-2 and V is TRBV19; 13 positions agree with TRBD2. Germline assignment: CDR1 LNHDA and CDR2 SQIVND (reference sequence). The trim removed 6 bases at V and 6 bases at J, leaving 1 base unmatched. CDR3 length equals 14 residues. The CDR3 DNA reads as TGTGCCAGTAGCACTAGCGGGAGGGCCGGGGAGCTGTTTTTT. Translated, it gives CASSTSGRAGELFF.

The chain is built from TRBV10-2 and TRBJ2-3, with a possible D match to TRBD1 (6 bases). The CDR3 is made up of 15 amino acids. Germline CDR1 is WSHSY and CDR2 is SAAADI. Trimming took 3 bases from V and 3 from J, leaving 13 bases between them. The CDR3, as DNA: TGCGCCAGCAGTGATTCAGGACAGATAACAGATACGCAGTATTTT. Translating it yields CASSDSGQITDTQYF.

The CDR3 spells CASSLETSGRTGEQYF. In nucleotides, the CDR3 is TGTGCCAGCAGCTTAGAGACTAGCGGGAGAACTGGCGAGCAGTACTTC. The rearrangement uses TRBV7-6 and TRBJ2-7; the match to TRBD2 covers 12 bases. V trimming: 1 base; J trimming: 6 bases; junction bases outside the gene matches: 7. The CDR3 sequence is 16 residues long. CDR1 and CDR2 from the germline V gene are SGHVS and FNYEAQ.

This chain links TRBV27 with TRBJ2-5; tentative D call: TRBD1 (6 bases). The CDR3 is 16 residues long. CDR1 is MNHEY, CDR2 SMNVEV, per germline (reference sequence). V was pared by 5 bases and J by 2 bases, with 18 bases between. Written as DNA, the CDR3 is TGTGCCAGCAGTCTCCGCAGGGGCTTCGGGCAAGAGACCCAGTACTTC. Amino acids: CASSLRRGFGQETQYF.

The rearrangement uses TRBV6-5 and TRBJ1-5; 11 bases agree with TRBD1. The CDR3 has 14 residues. The trim removed 8 bases at V and 11 bases at J, leaving 11 bases unmatched. Germline CDR1 reads MNHEY; CDR2 reads SVGAGI. The CDR3 nucleotides read TGTGCCAGCCGCGGACAGGGGGCCCCCCGGGCCCAGCATTTT. This translates into CASRGQGAPRAQHF.

This clone showed up just once. The chain recombines TRBV7-2 with TRBJ2-5; the D gene is possibly TRBD2 (6 bases). The CDR3 has 13 amino acids. Germline values: CDR1 SGHTA, CDR2 FQGNSA. V was trimmed by 3 bases and J by 5 bases, leaving 10 bases between them. In DNA form, the CDR3 reads TGTGCCAGCAGCTTGGGGGGTCTGGAGACCCAGTACTTC. It specifies CASSLGGLETQYF. The complete variable domain, with remaining parts taken from reference TRBV7-2 and TRBJ2-5, reads GAGVSQSPSNKVTEKGKDVELRCDPISGHTALYWYRQSLGQGLEFLIYFQGNSAPDKSGLPSDRFSAERTGGSVSTLTIQRTQQEDSAVYLCASSLGGLETQYFGPGTRLLVL.

This clone has only a few counts. This chain connects TRBV27 to TRBJ1-1, with a weak D call TRBD1 (6 bases). Germline V gene sequence: CDR1 MNHEY, CDR2 SMNVEV (reference sequence). There are 14 residues in the CDR3. V dropped 3 bases and J dropped 5 bases, with 13 bases sitting between them. The CDR3 DNA reads TGTGCCAGCAGTTTGGTCCAGGGGAAAACTGAAGCTTTCTTT. Translating gives CASSLVQGKTEAFF.

The chain links TRBV27 to TRBJ2-1; 11 bases align to TRBD2. J was trimmed by 6 bases and V by 4 bases; bases with no gene match: 2. The CDR3 consists of 14 residues. Germline CDR1 reads MNHEY; CDR2 reads SMNVEV (reference sequence). The CDR3 DNA follows: TGTGCCAGCAGTTACCTAGCGGGAGGCAATGAGCAGTTCTTC. Translated: CASSYLAGGNEQFF.

The chain uses TRBV5-1 and TRBJ2-3, with a tentative D call TRBD1 (6 bases). The ends were cut back, 4 bases at V and 5 bases at J, with 17 bases in the middle. CDR1 SGHRS and CDR2 YFSETQ come from the germline V gene. This CDR3 spans 15 amino acids. This chain's CDR3 is CASSPAMTGRDTQYF. The DNA of the CDR3 is TGCGCCAGCAGCCCAGCGATGACAGGCAGAGATACGCAGTATTTT.

The rearrangement links TRBV2 to TRBJ1-2; no clear D gene. The CDR3 has 15 residues. Looked up from germline, CDR1 is SNHLY and CDR2 is FYNNEI. The V end lost 2 bases, the J end lost 0 bases, and 10 bases lay between the germline ends. DNA for the CDR3: TGTGCCAGCAGTGAAATTCGGGTCCCTAACTATGGCTACACCTTC. It translates to CASSEIRVPNYGYTF. The complete variable domain, with remaining parts taken from reference TRBV2 and TRBJ1-2, reads EPEVTQTPSHQVTQMGQEVILRCVPISNHLYFYWYRQILGQKVEFLVSFYNNEISEKSEIFDDQFSVERPDGSNFTLKIRSTKLEDSAMYFCASSEIRVPNYGYTFGSGTRLTVV.